The 30 T cell receptor beta chains below come from one sample, sequenced in a study of blood T cells in healthy people across ages. Next came a second PCR, run for roughly 6 to 11 cycles, which used a sample-barcoded 5' primer along with a J-beta primer mix. MiXCR, run by TCRdb on the 5' RACE reads, gives a single entry per CDR3 protein. The sample carries fewer than 950,000 distinct CDR3 sequences, about 48% recorded once. The sample was blood. The receptors shown here come from a man older than 75 in good health.

The CDR3 region has the DNA TGTGCCACCTCACCCCGGCGGGAGGAAGGAGATACGCAGTATTTT. It codes for CATSPRREEGDTQYF. The rearrangement joins TRBV10-3 to TRBJ2-3; the match to TRBD2 covers 8 bases. The CDR3 sequence is 15 residues long. V lost 10 bases to trimming and J lost 5 bases; unmatched junction nucleotides: 14. CDR1 and CDR2 (germline): ENHRY, SYGVKD.

V usage is TRBV7-2 and J usage is TRBJ2-5; either TRBD1 or TRBD2 may supply D (5 bases each). The DNA matches TRBJ2-7 better at its end, which makes the J call doubtful. The CDR3 is 15 amino acids. Germline V gene sequence: CDR1 SGHTA, CDR2 FQGNSA. The CDR3 DNA sequence: TGTGCCAGCAGCTTACTGCGGAGAGGGGTCTACGAGCAGTACTTC. Residues: CASSLLRRGVYEQYF.

This rearrangement joins TRBV20-1 to TRBJ1-4; D gene ambiguous. Germline CDR1 DFQATT, CDR2 SNEGSKA (reference sequence). Trimming cost V 1 base and J 8 bases, with 11 bases left between them. The CDR3 has 13 residues. CDR3 in amino acids: CSARAAVGEKLFF. The CDR3 DNA reads TGCAGTGCTAGAGCCGCGGTCGGAGAAAAACTGTTTTTT.

The V gene is TRBV6-6, the J gene TRBJ2-7, with D tentatively TRBD2 (7 bases). CDR3 length equals 12 residues. Per the germline V gene, CDR1 is MNHNY and CDR2 is SVGAGI (reference sequence). V was cut by 7 bases and J by 3 bases, with 10 bases left in between. As DNA, the CDR3 is TGTGCCAGCAAGGGGGGGTTCTACGAGCAGTACTTC. Translated, it gives CASKGGFYEQYF.

The gene calls are TRBV18 and TRBJ2-1; 7 bases line up with TRBD1. The DNA end lines up better with TRBJ2-7; the J call may be wrong. The CDR3 is 14 amino acids. Germline V CDR1 and CDR2: KGHSH, LQKENI. CDR3 sequence (DNA): TGTGCCAGCTCACCTTTGGGACAGAACTACGAGCAGTACTTC. Translation: CASSPLGQNYEQYF.

The chain is built from TRBV28 and TRBJ2-7; tentatively, D is TRBD1 (6 bases). The J call is doubtful: the DNA matches TRBJ2-5 better. This CDR3 comprises 14 residues. CDR1 and CDR2 (germline): MDHEN, SYDVKM. The CDR3: CASRKPQGLETQYF. In nucleotides, the CDR3 is TGTGCCAGCAGGAAACCACAGGGTTTGGAGACCCAGTACTTC.

CDR3 coding DNA: TGTGCCAGCAGTTACGAGGCTAGCTCCTACGAGCAGTACTTC. This gives the protein CASSYEASSYEQYF. The chain is built from TRBV6-6 and TRBJ2-7; D remains unclear. This CDR3 has 14 residues. Per germline, CDR1 MNHNY and CDR2 SVGAGI (reference sequence). Deletions cut 2 bases from V and 0 bases from J, with 8 bases between.

This CDR3 is CSVEGGTGFYNEQFF. Here the CDR3 DNA reads TGCAGCGTTGAGGGGGGGACAGGGTTCTACAATGAGCAGTTCTTC. The chain uses TRBV29-1 and TRBJ2-1; 9 bases are shared with TRBD1. Germline V lookup: CDR1 SQVTM, CDR2 ANQGSEA. The V segment lost 3 bases and the J segment 3 bases; nucleotides outside the gene matches: 6. The CDR3 spans 15 residues.

The chain is built from TRBV12-3 or TRBV12-4 and TRBJ2-3, with 13 bases matching TRBD2. V lost 2 bases, J lost 14 bases, and 16 bases stayed unmatched. The CDR3 is 17 amino acids. The CDR3 spells CASSLRGLAGRHRYAYF. CDR3 nucleotides: TGTGCCAGCAGTTTAAGGGGACTAGCGGGAAGACACAGATACGCGTATTTT.

The sample holds a few counts of this clonotype. The chain carries TRBV9 and TRBJ2-3, with 8 bases aligning to TRBD2. Germline loops: CDR1 SGDLS, CDR2 YYNGEE. The CDR3 runs to 16 residues. Losses at the gene ends were 0 bases for V and 3 bases for J; bases not matched to a gene: 6. The CDR3 is CASSVELKRGTDTQYF. As DNA, the CDR3 is TGTGCCAGCAGCGTAGAACTGAAGCGGGGGACAGATACGCAGTATTTT.

The chain uses TRBV5-1 and TRBJ2-7; D uncertain. The CDR3 has 14 residues. Germline CDR1 SGHRS, CDR2 YFSETQ. V was pared by 3 bases and J by 1 base, with 11 bases between. The CDR3 is CASSWLWGSYEQYF. CDR3 DNA sequence: TGCGCCAGCAGCTGGCTTTGGGGTTCCTACGAGCAGTACTTC.

In its sample, this clonotype was seen a few times. The chain uses TRBV20-1 and TRBJ2-4; D is uncertain. With the DNA end fitting TRBJ2-7 better, the J assignment may be wrong. The CDR3 totals 13 residues. Germline values: CDR1 DFQATT, CDR2 SNEGSKA (reference sequence). The CDR3 DNA is TGCAGTGCTACCAAGGAAGCGCCTTGCGAGCAGTACTTC. Its protein is CSATKEAPCEQYF.

The J gene is TRBJ2-7, the V gene TRBV10-3; 9 bases match TRBD1. The end of the DNA aligns better with TRBJ2-5, so the J call may be wrong. Germline lookup yields CDR1 ENHRY and CDR2 SYGVKD. This CDR3 has 14 amino acids. The CDR3 loop is CAIRLTGGSETQYF. The CDR3 DNA reads as TGTGCCATCAGGCTGACAGGGGGTTCGGAGACCCAGTACTTC.

V is TRBV7-2 and J is TRBJ1-2; D gene uncertain. Germline CDR1 reads SGHTA; CDR2 reads FQGNSA. This CDR3 is 13 amino acids long. Deletions cut 5 bases from V and 3 bases from J, with 10 bases between. The CDR3 DNA sequence: TGTGCCAGCAGCCCGCCGGGCCACTATGGCTACACCTTC. This gives the protein CASSPPGHYGYTF. The full variable domain, its missing parts supplied by reference TRBV7-2 and TRBJ1-2, is GAGVSQSPSNKVTEKGKDVELRCDPISGHTALYWYRQSLGQGLEFLIYFQGNSAPDKSGLPSDRFSAERTGGSVSTLTIQRTQQEDSAVYLCASSPPGHYGYTFGSGTRLTVV.

This chain connects TRBV10-3 to TRBJ2-3; weak D call: TRBD1 (5 bases). Trimming took 8 bases from V and 5 from J, leaving 11 bases between them. The germline V gene has CDR1 ENHRY and CDR2 SYGVKD. The CDR3 consists of 12 residues. The CDR3 DNA reads TGTGCCATCGGGGCGGACCAAGATACGCAGTATTTT. It translates to CAIGADQDTQYF.

The chain joins TRBV6-1 to TRBJ2-6, with D maybe TRBD2 (6 bases). CDR1 is MNHNS and CDR2 is SASEGT in the germline V gene. V lost 6 bases and J lost 0, with 18 bases in between. This CDR3 has 18 residues. DNA for the CDR3: TGTGCCAGCAGGAGACCGGGACTGCCGAGCTCTGGGGCCAACGTCCTGACTTTC. Protein product: CASRRPGLPSSGANVLTF.

This clonotype has a handful of counts. The chain uses TRBV6-1 and TRBJ2-3; TRBD1 aligns across 7 bases. CDR3 length: 16 amino acids. J lost 3 bases, V lost 4 bases, and 10 bases had no gene match. Germline V gene lookup returns CDR1 MNHNS and CDR2 SASEGT. The CDR3 coding sequence is TGTGCCAGCAGTGGGAGGAGACAGGGTGTGACAGATACGCAGTATTTT. Translated: CASSGRRQGVTDTQYF.

The chain employs TRBV7-9 and TRBJ1-5, with 8 bases aligning to TRBD1. CDR1 SEHNR and CDR2 FQNEAQ come from the germline V gene (reference sequence). The length of the CDR3 is 15 residues. With 5 bases clipped from V and 4 bases from J, the junction kept 7 bases outside the gene matches. CDR3 sequence (DNA): TGTGCCAGCAGCGCATCGACAGGGGCGAATCAGCCCCAGCATTTT. Amino acid sequence: CASSASTGANQPQHF.

The genes are TRBV20-1 and TRBJ2-6; 8 nucleotides match TRBD1. Germline V gene sequence: CDR1 DFQATT, CDR2 SNEGSKA (reference sequence). J lost 4 bases, V lost 1 base, and 6 bases had no gene match. This CDR3 is 16 amino acids long. The CDR3 loop is CSARVTGAAGANVLTF. The CDR3 region has the DNA TGCAGTGCTAGAGTGACAGGGGCCGCCGGGGCCAACGTCCTGACTTTC.

The chain employs TRBV2 and TRBJ1-5; maybe TRBD1 (5 bases). The CDR3 extends over 14 amino acids. Germline V lookup: CDR1 SNHLY, CDR2 FYNNEI. V lost 7 bases, J lost 3 bases, and 13 bases lay in between. The CDR3 DNA follows: TGTGCCAGCACTCCAGGGACTTACAATCAGCCCCAGCATTTT. As protein: CASTPGTYNQPQHF.

This clonotype has a handful of counts. This chain's CDR3 is CASSSTGAGLTYNEQFF. CDR3 nucleotides: TGTGCCAGCAGCTCCACGGGAGCGGGACTAACTTACAATGAGCAGTTCTTC. The chain couples TRBV7-8 to TRBJ2-1; 7 bases fit TRBD2. The V gene end was trimmed by 4 bases and the J gene end by 4 bases; junction bases not matched to a gene: 13. Germline V lookup: CDR1 SGHVS, CDR2 FQNEAQ. There are 17 residues in the CDR3.

In its sample, this clonotype was seen many times. This chain uses TRBV5-6 with TRBJ2-4; 8 bases are shared with TRBD2. The V and J ends lost 6 bases and 9 bases, in that order; junction bases with no gene match: 8. Germline CDR1 is SGHDT and CDR2 is YYEEEE. CDR3 length: 13 amino acids. DNA of the CDR3: TGTGCCAGCACCACCGGGACTAGGGGCATTCAGTACTTC. Translated: CASTTGTRGIQYF.

The CDR3: CASSSAARQETQYF. In DNA form, the CDR3 reads TGTGCCAGCAGCTCCGCCGCGAGGCAAGAGACCCAGTACTTC. V is TRBV11-2 and J is TRBJ2-5, with D hard to call. CDR3 length equals 14 residues. The germline V and J ends were trimmed by 4 bases and 2 bases, with 11 bases remaining between them. In germline, CDR1 is SGHAT, CDR2 FQNNGV. Full variable domain (outside the CDR3, taken from reference TRBV11-2 and TRBJ2-5): EAGVAQSPRYKIIEKRQSVAFWCNPISGHATLYWYQQILGQGPKLLIQFQNNGVVDDSQLPKDRFSAERLKGVDSTLKIQPAKLEDSAVYLCASSSAARQETQYFGPGTRLLVL.

This clonotype occurred a few times. The chain uses TRBV7-2 and TRBJ2-2, with 10 nucleotides matching TRBD2. V shed 5 bases and J 6 bases; nucleotides not matched to a gene: 12. The CDR3 totals 17 residues. The V gene's germline CDR1 is SGHTA and CDR2 FQGNSA. In nucleotides, the CDR3 is TGTGCCAGCAGCCCATCTAATAGCGGGAGGCGGGCCGGGGAGCTGTTTTTT. This sequence encodes CASSPSNSGRRAGELFF.

The chain has TRBV9 and TRBJ2-3; D is undetermined. CDR3 length: 15 residues. V was shortened by 1 base and J by 0 bases, with 9 bases between the two germline ends. Germline V gene sequence: CDR1 SGDLS, CDR2 YYNGEE. CDR3 bases: TGTGCCAGCAGCGTACAGCCTTTGAGCACAGATACGCAGTATTTT. Its protein is CASSVQPLSTDTQYF.

The chain is built from TRBV29-1 and TRBJ1-2; TRBD1 matches at 7 bases. The trim removed 6 bases at V and 5 bases at J, leaving 6 bases unmatched. CDR3 length: 12 residues. The germline V gene encodes CDR1 SQVTM and CDR2 ANQGSEA. The CDR3 loop is CSVGRQGYGYTF. In DNA form, the CDR3 reads TGCAGCGTGGGCAGACAGGGTTATGGCTACACCTTC. The full variable domain, rest sourced from reference TRBV29-1 and TRBJ1-2, is SAVISQKPSRDICQRGTSLTIQCQVDSQVTMMFWYRQQPGQSLTLIATANQGSEATYESGFVIDKFPISRPNLTFSTLTVSNMSPEDSSIYLCSVGRQGYGYTFGSGTRLTVV.

The chain links TRBV28 to TRBJ2-5; D is ambiguous. Per the germline V gene, CDR1 is MDHEN and CDR2 is SYDVKM. CDR3 size: 15 residues. Between the trimmed V and J ends, which lost 2 bases and 4 bases, there was a span of 14 bases. The CDR3 DNA sequence: TGTGCCAGCAGTTTACGGCAGGCAACACGAGAGACCCAGTACTTC. Residues: CASSLRQATRETQYF.

The CDR3, as DNA: TGTGCCAGCAGTGAACCCGCGGGGGGGGGACACTCTGGGGCCAACGTCCTGACTTTC. Protein: CASSEPAGGGHSGANVLTF. The chain links TRBV2 to TRBJ2-6, with 9 nucleotides matching TRBD2. CDR3 length: 19 amino acids. Losses at the gene ends were 2 bases for V and 0 bases for J; bases not matched to a gene: 8. Germline assignment: CDR1 SNHLY and CDR2 FYNNEI.

J is TRBJ1-2 and V is TRBV6-1; a weak D match, TRBD1 (5 bases). This CDR3 contains 16 residues. Looked up from germline, CDR1 is MNHNS and CDR2 is SASEGT. V was pared by 0 bases and J by 4 bases, with 15 bases between. The CDR3 DNA is TGTGCCAGCAGTGAAGCGCTTCGGCAGGGACCCTATGGCTACACCTTC. It codes for CASSEALRQGPYGYTF.

V usage is TRBV29-1 and J usage is TRBJ1-4; D possibly corresponds to TRBD1 (5 bases). The V end was cut by 7 bases, the J end by 0 bases, with 18 bases between. CDR1 is SQVTM, CDR2 ANQGSEA, per germline. This CDR3 comprises 16 residues. The CDR3 coding sequence is TGCAGCGCCTCCAGGGTTTGGGGAGCAACTAATGAAAAACTGTTTTTT. As protein: CSASRVWGATNEKLFF. The full variable domain, in which reference TRBV29-1 and TRBJ1-4 provide the parts outside the CDR3, is SAVISQKPSRDICQRGTSLTIQCQVDSQVTMMFWYRQQPGQSLTLIATANQGSEATYESGFVIDKFPISRPNLTFSTLTVSNMSPEDSSIYLCSASRVWGATNEKLFFGSGTQLSVL.